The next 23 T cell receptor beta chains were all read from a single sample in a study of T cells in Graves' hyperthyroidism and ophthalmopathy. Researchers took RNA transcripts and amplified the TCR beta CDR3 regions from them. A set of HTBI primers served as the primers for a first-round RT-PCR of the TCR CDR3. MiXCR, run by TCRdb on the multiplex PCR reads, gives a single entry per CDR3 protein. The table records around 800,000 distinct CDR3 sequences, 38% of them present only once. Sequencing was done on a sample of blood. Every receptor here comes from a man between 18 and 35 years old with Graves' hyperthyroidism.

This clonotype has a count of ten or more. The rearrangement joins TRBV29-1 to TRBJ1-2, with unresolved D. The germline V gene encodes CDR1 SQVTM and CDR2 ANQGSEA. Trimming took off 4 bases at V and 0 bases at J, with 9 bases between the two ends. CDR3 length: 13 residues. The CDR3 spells CSVVVSTNYGYTF. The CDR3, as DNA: TGCAGCGTTGTGGTCAGTACTAACTATGGCTACACCTTC.

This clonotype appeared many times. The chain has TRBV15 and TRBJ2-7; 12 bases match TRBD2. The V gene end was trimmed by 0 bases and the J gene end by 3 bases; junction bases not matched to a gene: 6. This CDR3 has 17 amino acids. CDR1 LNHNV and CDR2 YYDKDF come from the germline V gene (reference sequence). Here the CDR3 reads CATSRDYGLAGSYEQYF. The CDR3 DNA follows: TGTGCCACCAGCAGAGATTACGGACTAGCGGGAAGCTACGAGCAGTACTTC.

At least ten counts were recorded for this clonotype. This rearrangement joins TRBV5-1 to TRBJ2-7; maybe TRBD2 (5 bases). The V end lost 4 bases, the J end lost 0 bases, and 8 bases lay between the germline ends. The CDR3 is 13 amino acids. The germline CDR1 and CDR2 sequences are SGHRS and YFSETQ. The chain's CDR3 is CASSGSNSYEQYF. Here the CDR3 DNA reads TGCGCCAGCAGCGGGAGTAACTCCTACGAGCAGTACTTC.

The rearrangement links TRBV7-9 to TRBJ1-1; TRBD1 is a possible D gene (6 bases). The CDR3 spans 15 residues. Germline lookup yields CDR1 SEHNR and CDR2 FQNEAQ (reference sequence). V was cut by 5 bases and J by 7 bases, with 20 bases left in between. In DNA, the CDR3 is TGTGCCAGCAGCAGGGGACACACCGAAATGGGTGAAGCTTTCTTT. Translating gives CASSRGHTEMGEAFF.

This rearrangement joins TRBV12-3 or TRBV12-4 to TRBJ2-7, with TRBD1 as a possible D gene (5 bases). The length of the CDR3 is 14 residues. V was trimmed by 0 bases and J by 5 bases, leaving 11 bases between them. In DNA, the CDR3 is TGTGCCAGCAGTTTAGCAGGGGCAGAGGACGAGCAGTACTTC. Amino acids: CASSLAGAEDEQYF.

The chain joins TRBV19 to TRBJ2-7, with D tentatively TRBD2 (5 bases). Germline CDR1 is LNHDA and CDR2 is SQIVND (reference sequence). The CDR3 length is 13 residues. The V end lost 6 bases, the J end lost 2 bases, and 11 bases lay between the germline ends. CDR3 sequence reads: CASSSSSPYEQYF. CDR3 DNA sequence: TGTGCCAGTAGCTCTAGCAGTCCCTACGAGCAGTACTTC.

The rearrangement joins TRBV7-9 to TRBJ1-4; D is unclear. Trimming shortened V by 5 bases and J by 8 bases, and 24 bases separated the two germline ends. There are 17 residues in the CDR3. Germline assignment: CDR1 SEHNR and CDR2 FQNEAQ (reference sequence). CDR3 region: CASSPPEPDWVGEKLFF. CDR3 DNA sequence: TGTGCCAGCAGCCCCCCCGAACCGGACTGGGTAGGCGAAAAACTGTTTTTT.

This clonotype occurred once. This CDR3 is CSVEALDRGYEQYF. In nucleotides, the CDR3 is TGCAGCGTTGAAGCTCTGGACAGAGGGTACGAGCAGTACTTC. This chain joins TRBV29-1 and TRBJ2-7, with D possibly being TRBD1 (6 bases). The CDR3 spans 14 residues. CDR1 and CDR2 (germline): SQVTM, ANQGSEA. Trimming pared 1 base from V and 4 bases from J, leaving 14 bases between.

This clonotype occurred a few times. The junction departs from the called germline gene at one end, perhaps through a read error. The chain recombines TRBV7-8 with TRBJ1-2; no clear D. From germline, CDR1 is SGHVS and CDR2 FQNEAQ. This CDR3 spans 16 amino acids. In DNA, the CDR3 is TGCGCCAGCAGCCAAGATGAGGCGGCGGCAGTCTATGGCTACACCTTC. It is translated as CASSQDEAAAVYGYTF.

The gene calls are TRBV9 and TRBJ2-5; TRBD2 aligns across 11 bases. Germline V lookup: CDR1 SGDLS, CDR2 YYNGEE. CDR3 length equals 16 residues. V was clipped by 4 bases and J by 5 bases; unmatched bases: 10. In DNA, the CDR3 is TGTGCCAGCAGCCCCTCAGGGGCTAGCGGGGGGGAGACCCAGTACTTC. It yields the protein CASSPSGASGGETQYF.

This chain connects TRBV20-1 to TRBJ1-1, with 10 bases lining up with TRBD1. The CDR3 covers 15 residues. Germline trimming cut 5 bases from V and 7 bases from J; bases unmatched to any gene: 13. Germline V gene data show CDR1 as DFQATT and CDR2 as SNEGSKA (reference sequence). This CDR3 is CSASSLTGGYIEAFF. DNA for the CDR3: TGCAGTGCTTCCAGCCTGACAGGGGGCTATATTGAAGCTTTCTTT.

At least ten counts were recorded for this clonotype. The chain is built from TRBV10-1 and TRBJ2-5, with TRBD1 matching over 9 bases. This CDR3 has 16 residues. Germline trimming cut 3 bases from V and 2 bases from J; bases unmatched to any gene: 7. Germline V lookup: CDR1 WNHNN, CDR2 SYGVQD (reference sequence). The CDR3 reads CASSEGTGTGQETQYF. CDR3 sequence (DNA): TGCGCCAGCAGTGAAGGAACCGGGACAGGGCAAGAGACCCAGTACTTC.

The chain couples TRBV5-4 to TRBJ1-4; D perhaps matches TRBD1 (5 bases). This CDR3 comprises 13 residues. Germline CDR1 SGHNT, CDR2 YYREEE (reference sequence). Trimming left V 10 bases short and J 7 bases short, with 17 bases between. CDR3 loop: CAARSGAFEKLFF. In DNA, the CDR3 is TGTGCCGCACGGTCTGGGGCCTTTGAAAAACTGTTTTTT.

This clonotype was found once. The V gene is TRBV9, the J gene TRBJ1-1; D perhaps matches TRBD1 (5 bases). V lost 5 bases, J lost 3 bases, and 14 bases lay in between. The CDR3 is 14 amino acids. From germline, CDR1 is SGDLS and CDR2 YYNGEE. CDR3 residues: CASRRSGGDTEAFF. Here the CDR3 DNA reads TGTGCCAGCAGACGGTCGGGGGGTGACACTGAAGCTTTCTTT.

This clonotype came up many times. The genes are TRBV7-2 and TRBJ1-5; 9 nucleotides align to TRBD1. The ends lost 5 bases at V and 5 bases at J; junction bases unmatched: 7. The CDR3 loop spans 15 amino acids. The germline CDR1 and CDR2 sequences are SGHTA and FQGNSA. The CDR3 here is CASSPRTGADQPQHF. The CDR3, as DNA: TGTGCCAGCAGCCCGAGGACAGGGGCCGATCAGCCCCAGCATTTT.

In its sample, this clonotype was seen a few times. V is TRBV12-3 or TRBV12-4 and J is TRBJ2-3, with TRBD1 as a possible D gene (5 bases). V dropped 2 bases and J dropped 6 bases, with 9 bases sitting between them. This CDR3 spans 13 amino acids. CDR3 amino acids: CASSLIAGDTQYF. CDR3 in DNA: TGTGCCAGCAGTTTAATTGCAGGGGATACGCAGTATTTT.

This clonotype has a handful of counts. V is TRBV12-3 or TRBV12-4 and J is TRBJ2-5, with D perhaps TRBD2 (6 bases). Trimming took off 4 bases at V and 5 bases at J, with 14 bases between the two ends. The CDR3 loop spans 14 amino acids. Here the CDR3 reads CASSSGLEGETQYF. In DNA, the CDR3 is TGTGCCAGCAGTTCGGGACTCGAGGGGGAGACCCAGTACTTC.

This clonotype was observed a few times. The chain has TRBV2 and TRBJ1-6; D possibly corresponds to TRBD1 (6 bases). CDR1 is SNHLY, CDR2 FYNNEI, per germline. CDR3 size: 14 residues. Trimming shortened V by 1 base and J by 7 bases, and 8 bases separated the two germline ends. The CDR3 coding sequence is TGTGCCAGCAGTGAAGGGGGGCCGAATTCACCCCTCCACTTT. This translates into CASSEGGPNSPLHF.

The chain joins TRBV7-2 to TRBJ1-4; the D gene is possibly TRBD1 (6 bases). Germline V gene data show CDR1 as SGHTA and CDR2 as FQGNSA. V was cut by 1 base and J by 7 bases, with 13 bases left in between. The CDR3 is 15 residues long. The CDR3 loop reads CASSLGPGALEKLFF. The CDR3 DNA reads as TGTGCCAGCAGCTTAGGACCGGGGGCGCTTGAAAAACTGTTTTTT.

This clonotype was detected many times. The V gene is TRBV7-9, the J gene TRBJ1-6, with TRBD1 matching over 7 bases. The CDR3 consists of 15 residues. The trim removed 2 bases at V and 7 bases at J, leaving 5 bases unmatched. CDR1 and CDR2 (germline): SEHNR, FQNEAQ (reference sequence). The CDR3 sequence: CASSLSPTGNSPLHF. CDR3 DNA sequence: TGTGCCAGCAGCTTAAGTCCGACAGGGAATTCACCCCTCCACTTT.

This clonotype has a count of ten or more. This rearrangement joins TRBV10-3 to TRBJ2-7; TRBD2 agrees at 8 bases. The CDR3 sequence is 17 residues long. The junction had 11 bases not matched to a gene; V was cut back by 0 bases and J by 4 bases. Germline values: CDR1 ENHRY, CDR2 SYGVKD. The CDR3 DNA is TGTGCCATCAGTGAGTCGACGGGCGCGGGGGGCACGTACGAGCAGTACTTC. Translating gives CAISESTGAGGTYEQYF.

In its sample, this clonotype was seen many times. The CDR3 spells CATSDLRGRGVQPQHF. The CDR3 DNA sequence: TGTGCCACCAGTGATTTGCGGGGGAGAGGCGTTCAGCCCCAGCATTTT. This sequence joins TRBV24-1 and TRBJ1-5; D perhaps matches TRBD1 (5 bases). Germline CDR1 and CDR2: KGHDR and SFDVKD. Between the trimmed V and J ends, which lost 0 bases and 6 bases, there was a span of 14 bases. This CDR3 has 16 residues.

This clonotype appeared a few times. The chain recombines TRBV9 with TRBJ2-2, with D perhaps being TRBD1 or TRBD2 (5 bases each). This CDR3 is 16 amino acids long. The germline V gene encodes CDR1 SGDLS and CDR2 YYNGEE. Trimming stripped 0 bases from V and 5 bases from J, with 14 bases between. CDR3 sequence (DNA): TGTGCCAGCAGCGTAGGAGGGGACCTGGGAACCGGGGAGCTGTTTTTT. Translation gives CASSVGGDLGTGELFF.